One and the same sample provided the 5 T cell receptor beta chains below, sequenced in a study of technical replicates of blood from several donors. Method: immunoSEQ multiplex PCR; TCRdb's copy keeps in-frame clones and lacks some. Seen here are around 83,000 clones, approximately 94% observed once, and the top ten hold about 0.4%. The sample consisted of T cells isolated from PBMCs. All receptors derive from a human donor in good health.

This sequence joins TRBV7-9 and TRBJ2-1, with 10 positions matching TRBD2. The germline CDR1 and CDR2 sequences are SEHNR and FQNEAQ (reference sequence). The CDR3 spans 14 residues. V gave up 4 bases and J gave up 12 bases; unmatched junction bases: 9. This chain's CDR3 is CASSSIAGGGVQFF. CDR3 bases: TGTGCCAGCAGCTCTATAGCGGGAGGTGGTGTGCAGTTCTTC.

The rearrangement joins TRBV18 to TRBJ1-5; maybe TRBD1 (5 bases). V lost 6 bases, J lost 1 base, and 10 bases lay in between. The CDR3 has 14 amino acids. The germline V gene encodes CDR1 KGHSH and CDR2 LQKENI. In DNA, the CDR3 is TGTGCCAGCTCCGCCGGGGGGAGCAATCAGCCCCAGCATTTT. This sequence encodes CASSAGGSNQPQHF. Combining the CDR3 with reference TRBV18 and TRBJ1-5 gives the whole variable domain NAGVMQNPRHLVRRRGQEARLRCSPMKGHSHVYWYRQLPEEGLKFMVYLQKENIIDESGMPKERFSAEFPKEGPSILRIQQVVRGDSAAYFCASSAGGSNQPQHFGDGTRLSIL.

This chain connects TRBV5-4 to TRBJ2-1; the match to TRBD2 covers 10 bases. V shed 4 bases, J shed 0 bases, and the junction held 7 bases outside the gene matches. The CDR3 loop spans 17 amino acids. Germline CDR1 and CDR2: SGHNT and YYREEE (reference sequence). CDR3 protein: CASSLGLALASYNEQFF. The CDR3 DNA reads TGTGCCAGCAGCCTGGGACTAGCGCTGGCCTCCTACAATGAGCAGTTCTTC.

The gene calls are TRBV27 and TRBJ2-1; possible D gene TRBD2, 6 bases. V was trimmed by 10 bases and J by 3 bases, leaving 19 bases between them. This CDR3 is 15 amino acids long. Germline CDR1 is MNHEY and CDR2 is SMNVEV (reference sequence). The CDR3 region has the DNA TGTGCCACAATCTCCGGCGGGATAAGCTACAATGAGCAGTTCTTC. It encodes CATISGGISYNEQFF.

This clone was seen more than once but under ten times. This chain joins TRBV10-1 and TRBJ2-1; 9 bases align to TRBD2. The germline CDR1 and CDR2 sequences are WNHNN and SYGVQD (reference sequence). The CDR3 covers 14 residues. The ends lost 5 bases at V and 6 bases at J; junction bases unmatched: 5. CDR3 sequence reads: CASSSGLARNEQFF. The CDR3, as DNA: TGCGCCAGCAGTAGCGGACTAGCGCGCAATGAGCAGTTCTTC.